This TCR beta chain was identified during a study of T cells in women clearing cervical HPV infection. Looking at the study overall: HLA type could not be excluded as a confounder.

Clones were read by immunoSEQ multiplex PCR, and TCRdb kept only the in-frame ones, dropping some. The sample data list about 40,000 clones. The origin of this receptor is a woman aged 18-70 years with a cervical HPV16 infection that either progressed to CIN3+ or cleared (not recorded which). The sequencing input was blood buffy coat.

CDR3 loop: CASSSWQRNSFWSEQFF. The part of the CDR3 DNA that was read is TGCGCCAGCAGCTCCTGGCAGCGTAACTCCTTCTGGAGTGAG. This chain uses TRBV5-1 with TRBJ2-1, with D unclear. The CDR3 end lies 3 residues beyond the end of the read and is filled in from the germline J gene. Germline V lookup: CDR1 SGHRS, CDR2 YFSETQ. This CDR3 has 17 amino acids. Trimming took off 3 bases at V and 9 bases at J, with 25 bases between the two ends.